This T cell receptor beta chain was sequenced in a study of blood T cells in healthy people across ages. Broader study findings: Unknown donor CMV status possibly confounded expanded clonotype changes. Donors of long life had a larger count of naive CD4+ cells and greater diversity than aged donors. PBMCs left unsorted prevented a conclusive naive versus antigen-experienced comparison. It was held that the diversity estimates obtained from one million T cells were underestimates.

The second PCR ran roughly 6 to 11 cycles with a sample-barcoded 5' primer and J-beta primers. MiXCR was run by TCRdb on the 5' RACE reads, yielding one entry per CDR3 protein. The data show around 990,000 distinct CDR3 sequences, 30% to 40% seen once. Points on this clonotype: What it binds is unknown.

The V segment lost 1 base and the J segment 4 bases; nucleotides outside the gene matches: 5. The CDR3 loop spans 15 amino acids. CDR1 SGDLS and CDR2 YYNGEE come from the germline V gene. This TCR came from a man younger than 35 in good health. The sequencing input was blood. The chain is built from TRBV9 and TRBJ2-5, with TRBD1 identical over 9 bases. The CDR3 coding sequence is TGTGCCAGCAGCGTATGGGACAGGGACCTAGAGACCCAGTACTTC. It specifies CASSVWDRDLETQYF.